Given below is one T cell receptor (beta chain) in context. Its antigen is unknown. This entry is derived from a study of PD-1 blockade in classical Hodgkin lymphoma. About the study: Intravenous delivery of nivolumab at 3 mg/kg to patients occurred every 2 weeks.

The CDR3 loop spans 16 amino acids. Per germline, CDR1 SGHRS and CDR2 YFSETQ. The V gene end was trimmed by 0 bases and the J gene end by 6 bases; junction bases not matched to a gene: 7. Documented time point: cycle 4 day 1 (C4D1), after less than seven weeks of nivolumab. Every patient experienced relapse after autologous stem cell transplantation, and brentuximab vedotin exposure varied. Complete response, partial response or progressive disease were the best responses. General study points: Newly diagnosed patients had diversity similar to the baseline diversity of complete responders. CD4+ but not CD8+ TCR diversity rose significantly by C4D1.

Assay used: immunoSEQ multiplex PCR; TCRdb lists only in-frame clones, some missing. The sample shows 40,000 to 45,000 clones, around 69% of them seen only once. The sequence was collected from a human donor with classical Hodgkin lymphoma. The material was peripheral blood mononuclear cells (PBMCs), obtained before the fourth cycle of nivolumab. The chain carries TRBV5-1 and TRBJ1-1; 11 nucleotides match TRBD1. CDR3 sequence reads: CASSLARGQGAPEAFF. CDR3 DNA sequence: TGCGCCAGCAGCTTGGCCCGAGGACAGGGGGCGCCTGAAGCTTTCTTT. The variable domain in full, with the rest retrieved from reference TRBV5-1 and TRBJ1-1, is KAGVTQTPRYLIKTRGQQVTLSCSPISGHRSVSWYQQTPGQGLQFLFEYFSETQRNKGNFPGRFSGRQFSNSRSEMNVSTLELGDSALYLCASSLARGQGAPEAFFGQGTRLTVV.